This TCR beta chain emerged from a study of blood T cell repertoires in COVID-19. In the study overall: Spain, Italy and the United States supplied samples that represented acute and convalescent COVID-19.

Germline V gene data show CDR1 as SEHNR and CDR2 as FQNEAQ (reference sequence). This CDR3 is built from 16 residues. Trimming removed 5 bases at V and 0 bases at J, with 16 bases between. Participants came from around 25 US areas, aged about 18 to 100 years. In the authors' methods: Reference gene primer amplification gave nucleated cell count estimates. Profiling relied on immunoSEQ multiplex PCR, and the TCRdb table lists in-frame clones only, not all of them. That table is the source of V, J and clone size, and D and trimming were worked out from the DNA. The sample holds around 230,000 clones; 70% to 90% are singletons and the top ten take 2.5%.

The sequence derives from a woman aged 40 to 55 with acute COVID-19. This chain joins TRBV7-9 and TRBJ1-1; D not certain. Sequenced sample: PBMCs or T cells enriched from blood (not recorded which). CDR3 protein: CASSQIERAMNTEAFF. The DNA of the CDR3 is TGTGCCAGCAGCCAAATAGAGCGGGCGATGAACACTGAAGCTTTCTTT.